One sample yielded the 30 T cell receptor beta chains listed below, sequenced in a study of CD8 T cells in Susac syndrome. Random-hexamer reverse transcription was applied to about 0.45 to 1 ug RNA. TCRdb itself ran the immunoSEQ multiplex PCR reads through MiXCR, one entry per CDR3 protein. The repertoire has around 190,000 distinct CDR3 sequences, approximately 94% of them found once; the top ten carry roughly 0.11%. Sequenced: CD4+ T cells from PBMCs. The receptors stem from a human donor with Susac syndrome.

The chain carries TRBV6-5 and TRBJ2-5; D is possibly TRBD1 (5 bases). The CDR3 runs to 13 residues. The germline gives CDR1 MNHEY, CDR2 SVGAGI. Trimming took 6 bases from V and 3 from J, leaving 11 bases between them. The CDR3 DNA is TGTGCCAGCAGCTTCTACAGGAAAGAGACCCAGTACTTC. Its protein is CASSFYRKETQYF.

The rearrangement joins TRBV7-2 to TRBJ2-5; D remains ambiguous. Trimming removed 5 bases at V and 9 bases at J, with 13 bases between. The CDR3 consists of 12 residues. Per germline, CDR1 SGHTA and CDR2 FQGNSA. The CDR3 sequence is CASSRPHAAQYF. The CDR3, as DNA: TGTGCCAGCAGCCGTCCGCACGCGGCCCAGTACTTC.

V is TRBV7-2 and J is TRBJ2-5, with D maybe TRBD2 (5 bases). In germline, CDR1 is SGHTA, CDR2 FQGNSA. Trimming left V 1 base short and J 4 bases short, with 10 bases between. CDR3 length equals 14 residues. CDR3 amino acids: CASSLGRGRETQYF. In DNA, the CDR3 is TGTGCCAGCAGCTTAGGACGGGGTCGAGAGACCCAGTACTTC.

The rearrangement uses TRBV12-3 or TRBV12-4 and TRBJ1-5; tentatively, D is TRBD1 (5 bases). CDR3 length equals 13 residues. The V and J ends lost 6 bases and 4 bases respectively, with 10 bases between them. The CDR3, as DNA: TGTGCCAGCAGGGGACCGAAAAATCAGCCCCAGCATTTT. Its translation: CASRGPKNQPQHF.

The CDR3 reads CASSILYNGNTIYF. In DNA form, the CDR3 reads TGTGCCAGCAGCATCCTGTACAATGGAAACACCATATATTTT. The V and J genes are TRBV12-3 or TRBV12-4 and TRBJ1-3, with D unclear. The V end lost 6 bases, the J end lost 3 bases, and 12 bases lay between the germline ends. The length of the CDR3 is 14 residues.

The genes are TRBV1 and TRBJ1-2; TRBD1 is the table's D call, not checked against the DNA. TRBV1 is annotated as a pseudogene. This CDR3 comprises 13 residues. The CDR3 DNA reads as TGCACCAGCAGCCCGTCGCAGGGGGGTGGCTACACCTTC. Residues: CTSSPSQGGGYTF.

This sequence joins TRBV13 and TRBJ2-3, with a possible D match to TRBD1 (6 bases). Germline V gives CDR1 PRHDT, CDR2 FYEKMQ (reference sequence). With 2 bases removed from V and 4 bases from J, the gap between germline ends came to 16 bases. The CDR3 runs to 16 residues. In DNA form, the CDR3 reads TGTGCCAGCAGCTTAACCTTATACAGGGTCTCAGATACGCAGTATTTT. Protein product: CASSLTLYRVSDTQYF.

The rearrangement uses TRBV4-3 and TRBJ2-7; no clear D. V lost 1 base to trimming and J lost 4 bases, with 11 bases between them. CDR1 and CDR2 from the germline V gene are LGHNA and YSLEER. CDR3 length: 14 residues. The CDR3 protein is CASSQGVQSYEQYF. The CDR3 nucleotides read TGCGCCAGCAGCCAAGGTGTACAGTCTTACGAGCAGTACTTC.

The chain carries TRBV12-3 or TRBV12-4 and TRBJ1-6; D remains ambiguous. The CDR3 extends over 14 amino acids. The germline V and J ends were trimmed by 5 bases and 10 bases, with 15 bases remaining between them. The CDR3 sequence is CASSLDGMESPLHF. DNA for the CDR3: TGTGCCAGCAGTCTGGACGGGATGGAGTCACCCCTCCACTTT.

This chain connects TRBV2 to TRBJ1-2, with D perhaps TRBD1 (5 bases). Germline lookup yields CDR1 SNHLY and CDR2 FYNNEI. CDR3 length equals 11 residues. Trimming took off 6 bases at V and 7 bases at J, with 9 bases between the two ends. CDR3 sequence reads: CASSRDGGYTF. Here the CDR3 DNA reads TGTGCCAGCAGCAGGGACGGTGGCTACACCTTC.

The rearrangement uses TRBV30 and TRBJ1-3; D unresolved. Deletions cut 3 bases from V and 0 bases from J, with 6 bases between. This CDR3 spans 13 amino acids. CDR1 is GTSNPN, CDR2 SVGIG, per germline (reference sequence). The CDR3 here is CAWSTGSGNTIYF. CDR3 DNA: TGTGCCTGGAGCACCGGCTCTGGAAACACCATATATTTT.

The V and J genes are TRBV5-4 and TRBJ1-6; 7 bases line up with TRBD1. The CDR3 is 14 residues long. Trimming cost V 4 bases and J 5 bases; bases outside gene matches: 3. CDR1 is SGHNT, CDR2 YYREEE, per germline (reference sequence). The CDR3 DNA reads TGTGCCAGCAGCATGACAGGGAATAATTCACCCCTCCACTTT. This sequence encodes CASSMTGNNSPLHF.

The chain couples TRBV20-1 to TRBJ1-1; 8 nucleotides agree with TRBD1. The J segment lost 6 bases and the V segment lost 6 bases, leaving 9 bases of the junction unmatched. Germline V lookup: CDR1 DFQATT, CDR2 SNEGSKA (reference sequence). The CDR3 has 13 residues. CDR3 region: CSAVRTGRPEAFF. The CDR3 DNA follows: TGCAGTGCCGTTCGGACAGGGCGCCCTGAAGCTTTCTTT.

The CDR3: CASSRDGLGSPLHF. CDR3 bases: TGTGCCAGCAGTCGAGACGGACTCGGTTCACCCCTCCACTTT. The chain uses TRBV12-3 or TRBV12-4 and TRBJ1-6; D call uncertain. The germline V and J ends were trimmed by 5 bases and 9 bases, with 14 bases remaining between them. The CDR3 has 14 amino acids.

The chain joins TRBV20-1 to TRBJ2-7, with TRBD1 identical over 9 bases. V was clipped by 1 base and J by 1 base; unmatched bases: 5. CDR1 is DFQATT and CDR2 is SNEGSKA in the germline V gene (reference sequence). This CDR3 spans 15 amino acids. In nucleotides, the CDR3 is TGCAGTGCTAGAGCCGGGACAGGGAGGTCCTACGAGCAGTACTTC. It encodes CSARAGTGRSYEQYF.

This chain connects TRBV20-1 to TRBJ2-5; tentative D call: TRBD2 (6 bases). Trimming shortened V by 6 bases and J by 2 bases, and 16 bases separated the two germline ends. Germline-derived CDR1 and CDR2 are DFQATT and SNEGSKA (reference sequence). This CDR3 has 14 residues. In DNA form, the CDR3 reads TGCAGTGCGATCCATATAGCGGAACAAGAGACCCAGTACTTC. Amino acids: CSAIHIAEQETQYF.

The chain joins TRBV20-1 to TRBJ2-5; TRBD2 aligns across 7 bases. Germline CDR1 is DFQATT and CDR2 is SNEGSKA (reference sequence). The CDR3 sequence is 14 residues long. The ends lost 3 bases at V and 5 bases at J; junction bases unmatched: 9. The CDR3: CSASVGGKSETQYF. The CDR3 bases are TGCAGTGCTAGTGTCGGGGGGAAGTCGGAGACCCAGTACTTC.

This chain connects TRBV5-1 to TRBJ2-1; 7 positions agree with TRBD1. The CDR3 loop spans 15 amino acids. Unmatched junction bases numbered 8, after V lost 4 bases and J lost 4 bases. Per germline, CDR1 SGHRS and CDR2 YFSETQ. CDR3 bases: TGCGCCAGCAGCAGGGACAGTGGCAATTACAATGAGCAGTTCTTC. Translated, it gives CASSRDSGNYNEQFF.

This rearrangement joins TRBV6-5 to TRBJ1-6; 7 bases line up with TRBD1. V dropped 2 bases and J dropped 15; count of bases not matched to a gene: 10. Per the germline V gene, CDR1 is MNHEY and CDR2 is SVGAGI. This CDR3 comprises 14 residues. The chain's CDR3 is CASSYHGTAEILHF. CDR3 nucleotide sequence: TGTGCCAGCAGTTACCACGGGACAGCCGAGATCCTCCACTTT.

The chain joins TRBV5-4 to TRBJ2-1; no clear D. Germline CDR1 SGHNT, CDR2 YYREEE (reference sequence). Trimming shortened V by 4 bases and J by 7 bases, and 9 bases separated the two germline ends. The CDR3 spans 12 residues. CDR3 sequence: CASSSVGNEQFF. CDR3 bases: TGTGCCAGCAGCAGCGTAGGTAATGAGCAGTTCTTC.

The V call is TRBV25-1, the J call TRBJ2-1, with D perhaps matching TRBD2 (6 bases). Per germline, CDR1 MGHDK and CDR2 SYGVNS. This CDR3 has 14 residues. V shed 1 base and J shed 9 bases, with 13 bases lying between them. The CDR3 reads CASSELGRGGEQFF. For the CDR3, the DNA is TGTGCCAGCAGTGAATTGGGGCGGGGTGGTGAGCAGTTCTTC.

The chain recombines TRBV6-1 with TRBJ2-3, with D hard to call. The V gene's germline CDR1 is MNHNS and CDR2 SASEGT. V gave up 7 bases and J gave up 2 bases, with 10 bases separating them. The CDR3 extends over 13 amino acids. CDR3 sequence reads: CASISTDTDTQYF. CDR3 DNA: TGTGCCAGCATTTCGACCGACACAGATACGCAGTATTTT.

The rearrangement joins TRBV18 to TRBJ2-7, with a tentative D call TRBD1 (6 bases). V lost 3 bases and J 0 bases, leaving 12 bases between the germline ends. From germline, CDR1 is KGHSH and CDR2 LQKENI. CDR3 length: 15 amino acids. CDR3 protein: CASSPSGEASYEQYF. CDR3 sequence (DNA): TGTGCCAGCTCACCCTCAGGGGAAGCCTCCTACGAGCAGTACTTC.

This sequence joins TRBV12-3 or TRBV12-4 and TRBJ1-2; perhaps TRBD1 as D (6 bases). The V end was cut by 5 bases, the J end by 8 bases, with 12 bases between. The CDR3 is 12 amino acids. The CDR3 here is CASSPTGTGYTF. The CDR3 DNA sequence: TGTGCCAGCAGTCCAACAGGGACCGGCTACACCTTC.

The CDR3 sequence is CASSADGFRQFF. Here the CDR3 DNA reads TGTGCCAGCAGTGCGGACGGATTTCGTCAGTTCTTC. The chain couples TRBV6-6 to TRBJ2-1; D is unresolved. CDR3 size: 12 residues. The ends were cut back, 5 bases at V and 13 bases at J, with 15 bases in the middle. Per the germline V gene, CDR1 is MNHNY and CDR2 is SVGAGI (reference sequence).

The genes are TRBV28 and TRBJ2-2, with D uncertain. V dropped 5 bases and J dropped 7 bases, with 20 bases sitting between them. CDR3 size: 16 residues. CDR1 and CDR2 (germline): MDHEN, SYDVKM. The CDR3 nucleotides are TGTGCCAGCAGTACACGGTCGTGGGGTATAGACGGGGAGCTGTTTTTT. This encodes CASSTRSWGIDGELFF.

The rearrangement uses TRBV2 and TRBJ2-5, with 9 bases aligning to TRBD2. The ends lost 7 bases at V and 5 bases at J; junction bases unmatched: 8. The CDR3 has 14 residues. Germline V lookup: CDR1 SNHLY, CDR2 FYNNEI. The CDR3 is CASNVRGGLETQYF. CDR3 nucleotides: TGTGCCAGCAACGTGCGGGGGGGCTTGGAGACCCAGTACTTC.

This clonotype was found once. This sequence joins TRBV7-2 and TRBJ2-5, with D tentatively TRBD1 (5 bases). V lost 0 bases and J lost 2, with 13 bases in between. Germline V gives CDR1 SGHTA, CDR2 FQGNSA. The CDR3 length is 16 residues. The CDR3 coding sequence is TGTGCCAGCAGCTTAGCGATAACAGGTCCTCAAGAGACCCAGTACTTC. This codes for CASSLAITGPQETQYF.

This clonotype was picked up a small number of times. The CDR3 DNA follows: TGTGCCAGCAGCTTAAGCGGGGGGGACAATGAGCAGTTCTTC. Translated, it gives CASSLSGGDNEQFF. The chain carries TRBV7-2 and TRBJ2-1; TRBD2 aligns across 10 bases. Germline lookup yields CDR1 SGHTA and CDR2 FQGNSA. The CDR3 has 14 residues. The V gene end was trimmed by 2 bases and the J gene end by 5 bases; junction bases not matched to a gene: 0.

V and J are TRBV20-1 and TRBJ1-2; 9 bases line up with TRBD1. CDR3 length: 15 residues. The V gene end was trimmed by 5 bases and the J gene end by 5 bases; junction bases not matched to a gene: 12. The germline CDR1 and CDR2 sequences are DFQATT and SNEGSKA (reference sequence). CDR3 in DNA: TGCAGTGCTGGGTCCCCGGGACAGGGCATATATGGCTACACCTTC. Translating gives CSAGSPGQGIYGYTF.